The present TCR beta chain was sequenced within a study of blood T cell repertoires in COVID-19. On the study more broadly: Acute-phase and convalescent COVID-19 samples originated in the United States, Italy and Spain. In each case, the material was cDNA or gDNA derived from T cells, B-cell-depleted T cells, or PBMCs.

Original data processing: Reference gene primer amplification yielded estimated nucleated cell counts. The assay was immunoSEQ multiplex PCR, and TCRdb's table has in-frame clones only and misses some. The DNA was the basis for D and trimming; V, J and clone size are from that table. The table lists approximately 200,000 clones, 86% of them singletons. The V end was cut by 2 bases, the J end by 4 bases, with 11 bases between. This CDR3 contains 14 residues. Germline V gene sequence: CDR1 MNHEY, CDR2 SVGAGI. This sequence joins TRBV6-5 and TRBJ1-1; D possibly corresponds to TRBD1 (5 bases). The sample was peripheral blood. The source is a woman in her thirties with active or convalescent COVID-19. The CDR3 bases are TGTGCCAGCAGTTACAAGGGGCGGGGCACTGAAGCTTTCTTT. Encoded protein: CASSYKGRGTEAFF.